The source of this T cell receptor beta chain is a study of neurological immune-mediated disorders. Notes on the study in general: No sharing of CDR3 amino acid sequences was observed among expanded clones across subjects, suggesting private repertoires in all groups.

Noted time point: longitudinal time-point 2. CDR1 and CDR2 (germline): LNHNV, YYDKDF (reference sequence). The CDR3 length is 14 residues. J gave up 6 bases and V 5 bases, and 6 bases lay outside the gene matches. Ten or more counts support this clonotype. Antigen specificity is unknown. TCRdb ran MiXCR on the 5' RACE reads and lists one entry per CDR3 protein. This table has about 90,000 distinct CDR3 sequences, 13% appearing once. Sequencing was performed on PBMCs. The source is a female donor with HTLV-1-associated myelopathy (HAM/TSP). The chain has TRBV15 and TRBJ2-2; 7 nucleotides align to TRBD1. CDR3 nucleotide sequence: TGTGCCACCAGCGCCAACAGGGGAGCCGGGGAGCTGTTTTTT. Its translation is CATSANRGAGELFF.